Here is one T cell receptor (beta chain) with its context. Its target is not known. PCR used 60 Vbeta primers and 13 Jbeta primers. Using immunoSEQ multiplex PCR, the repertoire was profiled, and TCRdb retains in-frame clones only, with some absent. The sample includes 200,000 to 250,000 clones, roughly 87% of them seen just once. This CDR3 region has 16 residues. Trimming stripped 3 bases from V and 6 bases from J, with 20 bases between. The germline V gene has CDR1 LGHNA and CDR2 YNFKEQ. The data belong to a study of cytomegalovirus exposure and HLA in healthy donors. In the study overall: Earlier, almost 120 million unique TCR beta sequences were recovered from roughly 200 million T cells by an analysis. Study-level findings and limits: Common viral pathogens seemed, in a later analysis, to connect with several of the most significant clusters.

This receptor was identified in a woman aged 40-49 years in good health and CMV-seropositive. The chain uses TRBV4-2 and TRBJ1-1; D is undetermined. Sequences were obtained from PBMCs. The CDR3 loop is CASSHSSTDERAEAFF. CDR3 DNA sequence: TGTGCCAGCAGCCATTCTTCGACCGACGAACGGGCTGAAGCTTTCTTT.